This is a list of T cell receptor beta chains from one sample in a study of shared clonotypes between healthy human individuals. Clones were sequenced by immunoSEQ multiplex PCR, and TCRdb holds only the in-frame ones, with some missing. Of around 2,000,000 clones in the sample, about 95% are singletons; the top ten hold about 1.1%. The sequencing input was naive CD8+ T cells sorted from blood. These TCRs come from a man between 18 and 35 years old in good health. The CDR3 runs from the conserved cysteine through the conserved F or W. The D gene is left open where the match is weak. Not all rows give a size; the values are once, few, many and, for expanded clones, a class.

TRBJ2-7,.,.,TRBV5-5,TGTGCCAGCAGCTTGTGGGCGTCTAGCTCCTACGAGCAGTACTTC,CASSLWASSSYEQYF
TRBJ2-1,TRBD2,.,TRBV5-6,TGTGCCAGCAGCTCACCCCGCGGGGGGTACAATGAGCAGTTCTTC,CASSSPRGGYNEQFF
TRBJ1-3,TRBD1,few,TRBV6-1,TGTGCCAGCAGCATGACAGGGATTAACACCATATATTTT,CASSMTGINTIYF
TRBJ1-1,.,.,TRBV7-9,TGTGCCAGCAGCTTAGAATTCACTGAAGCTTTCTTT,CASSLEFTEAFF
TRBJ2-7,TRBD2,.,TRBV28,TGTGCCAGCAGTGTAGCGGGGGGCTCCTACGAGCAGTACTTC,CASSVAGGSYEQYF
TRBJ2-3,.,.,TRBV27,TGTGCCAGCAGTTTAGGGACAGATACGCAGTATTTT,CASSLGTDTQYF
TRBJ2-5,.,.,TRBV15,TGTGCCACCAGCAGAGCGGCAGGCAGGGGCCTTCAGGTAGGGGAGACCCAGTACTTC,CATSRAAGRGLQVGETQYF
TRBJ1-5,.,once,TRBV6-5,TGTGCCAGCTCCTCTCGGATAAGCAATCAGCCCCAGCATTTT,CASSSRISNQPQHF
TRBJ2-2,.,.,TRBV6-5,TGTGCCACAGAGGGACCGCCGGCCGGGGAGCTGTTTTTT,CATEGPPAGELFF
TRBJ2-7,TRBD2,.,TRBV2,TGTGCCAGCAGCTCTACCGGGACTAGGGTTATCTACGAGCAGTACTTC,CASSSTGTRVIYEQYF
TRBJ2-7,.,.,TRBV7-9,TGTGCCAGCGGCGACACTTCCTACGAGCAGTACTTC,CASGDTSYEQYF
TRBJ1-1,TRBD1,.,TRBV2,TGTGCCAGCGCGGGACAGGGAGACACTGAAGCTTTCTTT,CASAGQGDTEAFF
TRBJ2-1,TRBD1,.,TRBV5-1,TGCGCCAGCAGCTTGGGTCAGGGGGCGGGCGACAATGAGCAGTTCTTC,CASSLGQGAGDNEQFF
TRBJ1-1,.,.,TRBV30,TGTGCCTGGAGTGTACTCGGGAGTGAAGCTTTCTTT,CAWSVLGSEAFF
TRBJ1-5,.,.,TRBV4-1,TGCGCCAGCAGCCAAGTGACAGCCAGCAATCAGCCCCAGCATTTT,CASSQVTASNQPQHF
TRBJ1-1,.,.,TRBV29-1,TGCAGCGCGGAGGGACAACTTGACACTGAAGCTTTCTTT,CSAEGQLDTEAFF
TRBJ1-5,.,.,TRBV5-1,TGCGCCAGCAGCTTGGGTAGCAATCAGCCCCAGCATTTT,CASSLGSNQPQHF
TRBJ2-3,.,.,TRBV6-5,TGTGCCAGCCGGACCCTTCCGGCCTCCCAAGATACGCAGTATTTT,CASRTLPASQDTQYF
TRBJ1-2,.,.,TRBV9,TGTGCCAGCAGCCCAATGGGCGGGGCAGGGGGCTACACCTTC,CASSPMGGAGGYTF
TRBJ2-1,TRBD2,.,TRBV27,TGTGCCAGCAGTTTGGGGCTAGGAGCGGGGGGCCCAAGAAAGTCCTACAATGAGCAGTTCTTC,CASSLGLGAGGPRKSYNEQFF
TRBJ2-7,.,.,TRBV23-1,TGCGCCAGCAGACTCGGATCCGCCTCCTACGAGCAGTACTTC,CASRLGSASYEQYF
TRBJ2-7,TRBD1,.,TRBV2,TGTGCCAGCAGTAAAACACAGGGGGCGTATCACGAGCAGTACTTC,CASSKTQGAYHEQYF